A selection of T cell receptor gamma chains follows, all from one sample in a study of intestinal T cells in coeliac disease. TCRdb applied CATT to the multiplex PCR reads for clone calling. The data contain roughly 970 gamma-chain clones, over 45% of them singletons. Sample: a duodenal biopsy. All receptors derive from a human donor with celiac disease. Both conserved end residues are trimmed from each CDR3. Clone size appears in some rows only: once, few, many, or a class for an expanded clone.

V gene: TRGV3; clone size: NA; J gene: TRGJP2; CDR3 protein: ATLHISSDWIKT
V gene: TRGV10; clone size: large; J gene: TRGJ1/TRGJ2; CDR3 protein: AEDIQYKKL
V gene: TRGV3; clone size: NA; J gene: TRGJ1/TRGJ2; CDR3 protein: ATWDRRGLKKL
V gene: TRGV4; clone size: NA; J gene: TRGJ1/TRGJ2; CDR3 protein: ATWGKGGKL
V gene: TRGV8; clone size: large; J gene: TRGJ1/TRGJ2; CDR3 protein: ATWDSDYYKKL
V gene: TRGV8; clone size: large; J gene: TRGJP1; CDR3 protein: ATWATGWFKI
V gene: TRGV10; clone size: NA; J gene: TRGJ1/TRGJ2; CDR3 protein: AAGGGRKL
V gene: TRGV8; clone size: once; J gene: TRGJP1; CDR3 protein: ATWEFGFKI
V gene: TRGV8; clone size: NA; J gene: TRGJ1/TRGJ2; CDR3 protein: ATWGLIIKKL
V gene: TRGV9; clone size: NA; J gene: TRGJ1/TRGJ2; CDR3 protein: ALSLPHVSLFISKL
V gene: TRGV10; clone size: large; J gene: TRGJ1/TRGJ2; CDR3 protein: AAWDGYYKKL
V gene: TRGV8; clone size: NA; J gene: TRGJ1/TRGJ2; CDR3 protein: ATWVFAKL
V gene: TRGV3; clone size: NA; J gene: TRGJ1/TRGJ2; CDR3 protein: ATLGPKL
V gene: TRGV5; clone size: NA; J gene: TRGJ1/TRGJ2; CDR3 protein: ATWDRPSRYYKKL
V gene: TRGV9; clone size: large; J gene: TRGJP1; CDR3 protein: ALWEPYTTGWFKI
V gene: TRGV10; clone size: NA; J gene: TRGJP1; CDR3 protein: AAWVPDAGWFKI
V gene: TRGV10; clone size: NA; J gene: TRGJP1; CDR3 protein: AAWVLYTTGWFKI
V gene: TRGV2; clone size: NA; J gene: TRGJP2; CDR3 protein: ATWDGGCIGIKT
V gene: TRGV10; clone size: NA; J gene: TRGJ1/TRGJ2; CDR3 protein: AAVDGLINKKL
V gene: TRGV3; clone size: NA; J gene: TRGJ1/TRGJ2; CDR3 protein: ATGTPYYKKL
V gene: TRGV8; clone size: NA; J gene: TRGJ1/TRGJ2; CDR3 protein: ATWDRRGPGGKL